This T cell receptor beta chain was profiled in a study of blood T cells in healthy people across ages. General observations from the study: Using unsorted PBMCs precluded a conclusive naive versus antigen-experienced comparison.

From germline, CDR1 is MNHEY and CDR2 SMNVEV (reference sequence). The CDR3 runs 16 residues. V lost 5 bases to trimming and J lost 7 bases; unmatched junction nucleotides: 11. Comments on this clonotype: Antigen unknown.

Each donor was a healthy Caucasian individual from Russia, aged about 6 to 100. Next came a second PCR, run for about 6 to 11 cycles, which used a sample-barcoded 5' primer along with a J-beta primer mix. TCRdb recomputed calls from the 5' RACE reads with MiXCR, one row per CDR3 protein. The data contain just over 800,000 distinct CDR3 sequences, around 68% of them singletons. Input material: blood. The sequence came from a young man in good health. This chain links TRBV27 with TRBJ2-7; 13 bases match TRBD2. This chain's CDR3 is CASSIRHGLAGVEQYF. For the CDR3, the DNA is TGTGCCAGCAGTATACGGCACGGACTAGCGGGGGTGGAGCAGTACTTC.